This T cell receptor beta chain came from a study of cytomegalovirus exposure and HLA in healthy donors. Remarks on this clone: The antigen remains unidentified.

Study-wide points: A few chains tied to CMV proved CMV antigen-specific in vitro. The authors later linked a missense DCLRE1C variant to TCR beta V- and J-gene trimming.

The PCR used 60 Vbeta and 13 Jbeta primers. Per the study methods: A follow-up analysis tallied 70 million to 80 million unique TCR beta chains, roughly 11 million shared. Using immunoSEQ multiplex PCR, the repertoire was profiled, and TCRdb retains in-frame clones only, with some absent. That table is the source of V, J and clone size, and D and trimming were worked out from the DNA. Found here are about 98,000 clones, 55% to 80% of them singletons; the top ten hold 1.2%. Germline values: CDR1 ENHRY, CDR2 SYGVKD. The CDR3 runs 17 residues. V dropped 6 bases and J dropped 7; count of bases not matched to a gene: 15. Unrecorded immune exposure was likely among donors, who were nominally healthy when sampled.

The rearrangement uses TRBV10-3 and TRBJ2-2; 9 nucleotides agree with TRBD2. This receptor was taken from a female donor in good health and CMV-seronegative. Sequenced sample: PBMCs. This chain's CDR3 is CAISQVSRGGPIGELFF. CDR3 DNA sequence: TGTGCCATCAGCCAGGTCTCGCGGGGGGGCCCAATCGGGGAGCTGTTTTTT.